Following are 3 T cell receptor beta chains from one sample sequenced in a study of CD8 T cells in Susac syndrome. Random hexamers served to reverse transcribe roughly 0.45 to 1 ug RNA. TCRdb redid the calling of the immunoSEQ multiplex PCR reads with MiXCR, one entry per CDR3 protein. Of more than 95,000 distinct CDR3 sequences listed, 90% to 95% were seen once; the top ten hold approximately 0.22%. Sequencing input: CD8+ T cells from PBMCs. All receptors derive from a human donor with Susac syndrome.

The gene calls are TRBV9 and TRBJ2-7; D might be TRBD1 (5 bases). V dropped 3 bases and J dropped 3 bases, with 13 bases sitting between them. CDR1 SGDLS and CDR2 YYNGEE come from the germline V gene. This CDR3 contains 14 residues. The CDR3 DNA reads as TGTGCCAGCAGCGCGTCCGTGGGGCACTACGAGCAGTACTTC. This translates into CASSASVGHYEQYF. The full variable domain, completed using reference TRBV9 and TRBJ2-7, is DSGVTQTPKHLITATGQRVTLRCSPRSGDLSVYWYQQSLDQGLQFLIQYYNGEERAKGNILERFSAQQFPDLHSELNLSSLELGDSALYFCASSASVGHYEQYFGPGTRLTVT.

V gene TRBV27 combines with J gene TRBJ1-5; D gene unclear. V was shortened by 5 bases and J by 0 bases, with 14 bases between the two germline ends. The CDR3 is 16 amino acids. Germline assignment: CDR1 MNHEY and CDR2 SMNVEV (reference sequence). This chain's CDR3 is CASSPGGEPSNQPQHF. CDR3 bases: TGTGCCAGCAGTCCGGGCGGAGAGCCTAGCAATCAGCCCCAGCATTTT.

This sequence joins TRBV13 and TRBJ2-7; 9 nucleotides agree with TRBD1. The V and J ends lost 5 bases and 4 bases, in that order; junction bases with no gene match: 9. The CDR3 covers 15 residues. CDR1 and CDR2 from the germline V gene are PRHDT and FYEKMQ (reference sequence). CDR3: CASSPRGQGLYEQYF. The CDR3 nucleotides are TGTGCCAGCAGCCCGAGGGGACAGGGTTTGTACGAGCAGTACTTC.